These T cell receptor beta chains were read from a single sample in a study of blood T cell repertoires in COVID-19. TCRdb's copy holds only in-frame clones and misses some; the assay was immunoSEQ multiplex PCR. The table has about 350,000 clones, 88% seen once; the top ten hold just under 7.5%. Specimen: peripheral blood. The origin of the receptors is a woman aged 65 to 85 with COVID-19, enrolled during active disease. Each CDR3 is given with its conserved first and last residue. A clone size is listed for some rows: how often the clone was seen (once, few, many), or a class if it is expanded.

>TRBJ1-2|.|TRBV7-2
CASSLAAQGADTF
>TRBJ2-7|.|TRBV5-5
CASSDLFTGLEQYF
>TRBJ2-5|.|TRBV12-5
CASGSGLAGGVETQYF
>TRBJ2-7|.|TRBV5-1
CASSLEAGGYEQYF
>TRBJ2-5|few|TRBV7-6
CASSYRQNQETQYF
>TRBJ2-7|.|TRBV12-3/TRBV12-4
CASSLGRTYEQYF
>TRBJ1-5|.|TRBV5-1
CASSLTGWDQPQHF
>TRBJ2-7|.|TRBV6-2/TRBV6-3
CASSHWAGSYEQYF
>TRBJ1-5|.|TRBV12-5
CASGLDGTSNQPQHF
>TRBJ2-1|.|TRBV5-4
CASSPRGGGASYNEQFF